The 28 T cell receptor beta chains below come from one sample, sequenced in a study of T cells in Graves' hyperthyroidism and ophthalmopathy. RNA transcripts were the template for amplifying TCR beta CDR3 regions. Researchers ran a first-round RT-PCR on the TCR CDR3 using the HTBI primer set. Via MiXCR, TCRdb re-called the multiplex PCR reads, giving one row per CDR3 protein. Among fewer than 400,000 distinct CDR3 sequences listed, approximately 25% were seen once. Sequencing was carried out using blood. These receptors all stem from a man in his fifties or sixties with Graves' hyperthyroidism.

Many counts were recorded for this clonotype. The genes are TRBV18 and TRBJ1-4, with a weak D call TRBD1 (6 bases). This CDR3 comprises 13 residues. The V gene lost 6 bases and the J gene lost 7 bases, with 12 bases spanning the gap. From germline, CDR1 is KGHSH and CDR2 LQKENI. CDR3: CASSPGHGEKLFF. CDR3 nucleotide sequence: TGTGCCAGCTCCCCGGGACATGGTGAAAAACTGTTTTTT.

The rearrangement uses TRBV12-3 or TRBV12-4 and TRBJ2-1; 8 bases fit TRBD2. The V and J ends lost 6 bases and 2 bases, in that order; junction bases with no gene match: 3. CDR3 length: 14 amino acids. The CDR3 region is CASSTSGAYNEQFF. Written as DNA, the CDR3 is TGTGCCAGCAGCACTAGCGGTGCCTACAATGAGCAGTTCTTC.

In nucleotides, the CDR3 is TGTGCCACCAGTGACCCTGGGAAGGGCACAGATACGCAGTATTTT. Its protein product is CATSDPGKGTDTQYF. J is TRBJ2-3 and V is TRBV24-1; D ambiguous. V was trimmed by 4 bases and J by 1 base, leaving 11 bases between them. Germline CDR1 is KGHDR and CDR2 is SFDVKD. The CDR3 extends over 15 amino acids.

This clonotype was recorded only once. The V and J genes are TRBV2 and TRBJ2-5, with D perhaps matching TRBD2 (5 bases). In germline, CDR1 is SNHLY, CDR2 FYNNEI. The CDR3 consists of 14 residues. V dropped 3 bases and J dropped 1 base, with 9 bases sitting between them. CDR3 protein: CASSDRRTQETQYF. In DNA form, the CDR3 reads TGTGCCAGCAGTGATCGGAGGACCCAAGAGACCCAGTACTTC.

Comment on this clonotype: Its ends do not fully match the called genes, so a read error is possible. The CDR3 reads CASSQRREGPDHF. The CDR3 coding sequence is TGTGCCAGCAGCCAGAGGCGGGAGGGCCCAGACCACTTC. The V and J genes are TRBV7-3 and TRBJ2-5, with 9 bases lining up with TRBD2. Germline assignment: CDR1 SGHTA and CDR2 FQGTGA. The CDR3 runs 13 residues.

The V gene is TRBV20-1, the J gene TRBJ1-5; TRBD1 might be the D (5 bases). Germline lookup yields CDR1 DFQATT and CDR2 SNEGSKA (reference sequence). The CDR3 length is 15 residues. Trimming removed 4 bases from V and 0 bases from J, with 13 bases in between. CDR3 in amino acids: CSATWGGTSNQPQHF. The CDR3 coding sequence is TGCAGTGCTACCTGGGGAGGGACTAGCAATCAGCCCCAGCATTTT.

V and J are TRBV29-1 and TRBJ2-1, with 8 bases matching TRBD1. This CDR3 has 13 amino acids. Germline CDR1 SQVTM, CDR2 ANQGSEA. J was trimmed by 5 bases and V by 4 bases; bases with no gene match: 4. This CDR3 is CSVGTTGDNEQFF. The DNA of the CDR3 is TGCAGCGTTGGAACGACAGGGGACAATGAGCAGTTCTTC.

The rearrangement joins TRBV10-3 to TRBJ2-1, with 10 bases identical to TRBD2. Trimming removed 4 bases from V and 5 bases from J; junction bases left unmatched: 2. The CDR3 runs 14 residues. Germline CDR1 and CDR2: ENHRY and SYGVKD. The CDR3 reads CAISGLAGNNEQFF. The CDR3 region has the DNA TGTGCCATCAGTGGACTAGCGGGTAACAATGAGCAGTTCTTC.

The chain uses TRBV19 and TRBJ2-7, with TRBD2 matching 11 bases. This CDR3 spans 16 amino acids. The germline CDR1 and CDR2 sequences are LNHDA and SQIVND (reference sequence). Unmatched junction bases numbered 11, after V lost 3 bases and J lost 7 bases. CDR3 loop: CASSMRLAGRSGEQYF. The CDR3 nucleotides are TGTGCCAGTAGTATGAGACTAGCGGGACGGTCGGGGGAGCAGTACTTC. The whole variable domain, remainder taken from reference TRBV19 and TRBJ2-7, is DGGITQSPKYLFRKEGQNVTLSCEQNLNHDAMYWYRQDPGQGLRLIYYSQIVNDFQKGDIAEGYSVSREKKESFPLTVTSAQKNPTAFYLCASSMRLAGRSGEQYFGPGTRLTVT.

This rearrangement joins TRBV11-2 to TRBJ2-2; D is ambiguous. Germline V gives CDR1 SGHAT, CDR2 FQNNGV. Trimming left V 2 bases short and J 5 bases short, with 9 bases between. This CDR3 comprises 14 residues. This CDR3 is CASSLYRGTGELFF. In nucleotides, the CDR3 is TGTGCCAGCAGCTTATATCGAGGTACCGGGGAGCTGTTTTTT.

This clonotype was observed at least ten times. The chain recombines TRBV2 with TRBJ2-5, with 12 bases aligning to TRBD1. Germline values: CDR1 SNHLY, CDR2 FYNNEI. V lost 6 bases and J lost 3; bases outside the gene matches: 23. CDR3 length: 21 amino acids. This CDR3 reads CASSPGQGAGLSLAGKETQYF. DNA of the CDR3: TGTGCCAGCAGCCCGGGACAGGGGGCAGGGTTAAGTCTAGCAGGCAAAGAGACCCAGTACTTC.

The chain combines TRBV3-1 with TRBJ2-7, with D unclear. CDR1 is LGHDT and CDR2 is YNNKEL in the germline V gene (reference sequence). Trimming took 6 bases from V and 7 from J, leaving 16 bases between them. This CDR3 has 13 residues. DNA for the CDR3: TGTGCCAGCAGTGAACCTGCGCTCGAGGAGCAGTACTTC. Protein product: CASSEPALEEQYF.

The genes are TRBV9 and TRBJ1-2, with 11 nucleotides matching TRBD1. Germline-derived CDR1 and CDR2 are SGDLS and YYNGEE. J gave up 5 bases and V 4 bases, and 7 bases lay outside the gene matches. The CDR3 sequence is 15 residues long. The chain's CDR3 is CASSRTGGSLYGYTF. The CDR3 DNA is TGTGCCAGCAGCAGGACAGGGGGCAGTCTTTATGGCTACACCTTC.

Many counts were recorded for this clonotype. The gene calls are TRBV11-2 and TRBJ2-3; perhaps TRBD2 as D (5 bases). This CDR3 has 16 residues. Trimming pared 2 bases from V and 1 base from J, leaving 13 bases between. Germline lookup yields CDR1 SGHAT and CDR2 FQNNGV. CDR3 sequence: CASSLSPAGGTDTQYF. CDR3 in DNA: TGTGCCAGCAGCTTATCCCCGGCCGGGGGCACAGATACGCAGTATTTT.

The chain has TRBV11-3 and TRBJ2-1; possibly TRBD1 or TRBD2 for D (5 bases each). CDR3 size: 14 residues. In germline, CDR1 is SGHNT, CDR2 YENEEA. V was clipped by 5 bases and J by 6 bases, with 14 bases between them. CDR3 DNA: TGTGCCAGCAGCCCGACCGGGGCGGTCAATGAGCAGTTCTTC. Translation: CASSPTGAVNEQFF.

The chain combines TRBV7-6 with TRBJ2-1; 7 bases are shared with TRBD2. V was clipped by 2 bases and J by 7 bases; unmatched bases: 5. Germline CDR1 is SGHVS and CDR2 is FNYEAQ. The CDR3 consists of 14 residues. CDR3 residues: CASSLLGGPNEQFF. In DNA, the CDR3 is TGTGCCAGCAGCTTACTGGGAGGGCCAAATGAGCAGTTCTTC.

This sequence joins TRBV28 and TRBJ1-3; 9 bases are shared with TRBD1. V trimming: 4 bases; J trimming: 0 bases; junction bases outside the gene matches: 7. The CDR3 is 17 amino acids. Germline V gene sequence: CDR1 MDHEN, CDR2 SYDVKM. The CDR3 sequence: CASSSNPGQGSGNTIYF. CDR3 coding DNA: TGTGCCAGCAGTTCGAACCCGGGACAGGGCTCTGGAAACACCATATATTTT. The full variable domain, rest sourced from reference TRBV28 and TRBJ1-3, is DVKVTQSSRYLVKRTGEKVFLECVQDMDHENMFWYRQDPGLGLRLIYFSYDVKMKEKGDIPEGYSVSREKKERFSLILESASTNQTSMYLCASSSNPGQGSGNTIYFGEGSWLTVV.

This clonotype has only one observation. The chain joins TRBV20-1 to TRBJ1-1; D may be TRBD1 (5 bases). Germline CDR1 DFQATT, CDR2 SNEGSKA (reference sequence). V lost 0 bases, J lost 1 base, and 9 bases lay in between. The CDR3 is 14 amino acids. CDR3 bases: TGCAGTGCTAGAGACGCGGGGGGGAACACTGAAGCTTTCTTT. Translated, it gives CSARDAGGNTEAFF.

The chain carries TRBV19 and TRBJ2-5, with 13 nucleotides matching TRBD2. Looked up from germline, CDR1 is LNHDA and CDR2 is SQIVND (reference sequence). V was pared by 3 bases and J by 4 bases, with 5 bases of the junction left unmatched. The CDR3 is made up of 16 amino acids. The DNA of the CDR3 is TGTGCCAGTAGTATCGGACTAGCGGGAGTGGGAGAGACCCAGTACTTC. It encodes CASSIGLAGVGETQYF.

This clonotype came up many times. This rearrangement joins TRBV3-1 to TRBJ2-7; D is possibly TRBD2 (6 bases). Per germline, CDR1 LGHDT and CDR2 YNNKEL (reference sequence). V shed 3 bases and J shed 5 bases, with 14 bases lying between them. The CDR3 length is 14 residues. The CDR3: CASSHAGRDHEQYF. Written as DNA, the CDR3 is TGTGCCAGCAGCCACGCGGGAAGGGACCACGAGCAGTACTTC.

This clonotype was counted between two and nine times. The chain couples TRBV6-2 or TRBV6-3 to TRBJ1-2, with 8 bases matching TRBD1. V lost 5 bases to trimming and J lost 3 bases; unmatched junction nucleotides: 5. The length of the CDR3 is 14 residues. Germline-derived CDR1 and CDR2 are MNHEY and SVGEGT. CDR3 DNA: TGTGCCAGCAGTCATCAGGGGGCTGACTATGGCTACACCTTC. Its protein product is CASSHQGADYGYTF.

As for this clonotype: This may come from a read error, since a much larger clone is one base off. This sequence joins TRBV20-1 and TRBJ2-3; no definite D call. From germline, CDR1 is DFQATT and CDR2 SNEGSKA (reference sequence). The germline V and J ends were trimmed by 1 base and 6 bases, with 8 bases remaining between them. This CDR3 has 12 amino acids. CDR3 in DNA: TGCAGTGCTAGAGGGATTCAGGATACGCAGTATTTT. It codes for CSARGIQDTQYF.

This clonotype was counted at least ten times. CDR3 loop: CASSPSGEVDIQYF. The CDR3 bases are TGCGCCAGCAGCCCTTCCGGGGAAGTGGACATTCAGTACTTC. This chain uses TRBV5-1 with TRBJ2-4, with D possibly matching TRBD2 (5 bases). The germline V gene encodes CDR1 SGHRS and CDR2 YFSETQ. The CDR3 has 14 residues. The V end lost 4 bases, the J end lost 8 bases, and 16 bases lay between the germline ends. Using reference TRBV5-1 and TRBJ2-4 for the parts outside the CDR3, the full variable domain is KAGVTQTPRYLIKTRGQQVTLSCSPISGHRSVSWYQQTPGQGLQFLFEYFSETQRNKGNFPGRFSGRQFSNSRSEMNVSTLELGDSALYLCASSPSGEVDIQYFGAGTRLSVL.

This clonotype showed up just a few times. The rearrangement links TRBV30 to TRBJ2-5; D is unresolved. Germline V gene lookup returns CDR1 GTSNPN and CDR2 SVGIG (reference sequence). V was trimmed by 2 bases and J by 5 bases, leaving 6 bases between them. The CDR3 runs 11 residues. CDR3: CAWSPRETQYF. The CDR3 coding sequence is TGTGCCTGGAGTCCCCGGGAGACCCAGTACTTC. The entire variable domain, with the rest obtained from reference TRBV30 and TRBJ2-5, is as follows: SQTIHQWPATLVQPVGSPLSLECTVEGTSNPNLYWYRQAAGRGLQLLFYSVGIGQISSEVPQNLSASRPQDRQFILSSKKLLLSDSGFYLCAWSPRETQYFGPGTRLLVL.

This clonotype showed up just a few times. The J gene is TRBJ1-1, the V gene TRBV7-6; a weak D match, TRBD1 (6 bases). Germline V gene data show CDR1 as SGHVS and CDR2 as FNYEAQ. Trimming left V 3 bases short and J 6 bases short, with 11 bases between. This CDR3 has 13 residues. The CDR3 nucleotides read TGTGCCAGCAGCTTGGACCCAGGGGCTGAAGCTTTCTTT. Encoded protein: CASSLDPGAEAFF.

Comments on this clonotype: A much larger clone sits a single nucleotide away, making a read error possible. The chain has TRBV12-3 or TRBV12-4 and TRBJ2-5, with TRBD1 as a possible D gene (6 bases). The CDR3 consists of 14 residues. The CDR3 nucleotides read TGTGCCAGCAGCATAAACGACAGGCAAGAGGCCCAGTACTTC. It codes for CASSINDRQEAQYF.

V and J are TRBV11-3 and TRBJ2-7, with 10 positions matching TRBD2. CDR3 length: 16 amino acids. The trim removed 7 bases at V and 0 bases at J, leaving 9 bases unmatched. Germline CDR1 and CDR2: SGHNT and YENEEA. The CDR3 spells CASKSSGRAPSYEQYF. The CDR3 coding sequence is TGTGCCAGCAAGTCAAGCGGGAGGGCCCCCTCCTACGAGCAGTACTTC. Using reference TRBV11-3 and TRBJ2-7 for the parts outside the CDR3, the full variable domain is EAGVVQSPRYKIIEKKQPVAFWCNPISGHNTLYWYLQNLGQGPELLIRYENEEAVDDSQLPKDRFSAERLKGVDSTLKIQPAELGDSAVYLCASKSSGRAPSYEQYFGPGTRLTVT.

This clonotype appeared many times. This chain links TRBV7-2 with TRBJ2-7; 8 bases are shared with TRBD2. The germline V gene has CDR1 SGHTA and CDR2 FQGNSA. This CDR3 is built from 13 residues. The V segment lost 5 bases and the J segment 8 bases; nucleotides outside the gene matches: 8. The CDR3 spells CASSKAGEVQQYF. CDR3 nucleotide sequence: TGTGCCAGCAGCAAAGCGGGAGAGGTGCAGCAGTACTTC.